This section outlines one T cell receptor (beta chain) sequence together with its context. Antigen specificity is unknown. A read error may explain this, as a much larger clone is one base away. TCR libraries were built in bulk with a published protocol and specific TCR primers. TCRdb analysed the PCR reads with MiXCR anew, one entry per CDR3 protein. The sample contains under 650,000 distinct CDR3 sequences, approximately 20% of which appear only once. The record originates from a study of molecular identifiers for immune sequencing clone quantification. Whole-study results and caveats: Effector cells kept over 98% of their molecules in clones above 20 RNA copies, while naive cells kept under 1% there. Spiked Jurkat TCR RNA equal to one cell could reportedly be picked out among 900,000 to 1,000,000 naive cells.

CDR3 length equals 11 residues. This receptor was identified in a human donor in good health. Some libraries in this study had Jurkat cell RNA spiked in. V is TRBV5-3 and J is TRBJ2-7, with D uncertain. TRBV5-3 is labeled an ORF, and its function is uncertain. The material sequenced was naive CD8+ T cells from blood, with Jurkat cell RNA spiked in. Subset reported: FACS-sorted CD8+CD4-CCR7+CD45RA+ naive T cells. The CDR3 protein is CASSLGPQQCF. In DNA form, the CDR3 reads TGTGCCAGCAGCTTGGGCCCGCAGCAGTGCTTC.